The TCR beta chain under discussion was sequenced for a study of T cells after yellow fever vaccination (dated by TCRdb to the late 2010s). About the study as a whole: The SMART-Seq v4 Ultra Low Input RNA kit was used to prepare libraries from fractions with low cell numbers. To follow T-cell clones before and after both primary and booster YFV17D yellow fever vaccination, bulk TCR alpha and beta repertoires underwent longitudinal sequencing. Two healthy male donors, one aged 18 to 29 and one aged 30 to 40 years, were included in the cohort. Bulk PBMC replicates and cell subsets were isolated from blood drawn at multiple timepoints before and after both primary and secondary immunization. Here is what the overall study found, with its caveats: A small fraction of clonotypes showed up in both the CD4 and CD8 compartments, probably as a result of convergent recombination. The secondary T-cell response was weaker than the primary response but faster, peaking on day 5 instead of day 15. After the booster, most of the clones that had expanded following primary vaccination were detected again (just under 97% of CD4 and 80% to 90% of CD8), which suggests that memory was broadly maintained. Computational filtering was required because FACS-sorted repertoires could contain abundant contaminating clonotypes from the bulk population. Only two donors were included in the study, so the extent to which the findings can be generalized is limited.

These reads were obtained on an Illumina NovaSeq 6000. Synthesis of TCR cDNA relied on 5'RACE template switching, a step that introduced a universal primer site along with unique molecular identifiers. Priming for cDNA synthesis came from both the TCR alpha and TCR beta constant segments. Library amplification involved two PCR steps, and the second step added sample barcodes and sequencing adapters. Libraries were sequenced on Illumina HiSeq 2500 (2x100 bp) or NovaSeq (2x150 bp). The authors' analysis ran thus. Demultiplexing of reads and collapsing into UMI consensus sequences were performed with MIGEC, and V(D)J alignment was carried out with MiXCR. Vaccine-responding clonotypes were defined with edgeR using replicate PBMC samples, requiring FDR below 0.01 and a log2 fold change above 5 up to day 15. Each bulk clonotype received a CD4 or CD8 identity based on whether the sequenced CD4 or CD8 repertoire contained that clonotype at higher abundance. TCRdb passed the public sequencing reads through fastp at Q25 and MiXCR, retaining productive beta sequences. CDR3 protein duplicates are merged, each entry listing the most common genes and DNA. The V and J calls follow TCRdb's processing rather than the paper's. This sample is represented by fewer than 350,000 distinct CDR3 sequences; around 4.5% of them were singletons. The top ten clonotypes cover roughly a fifth of the sample.

The table lists this clonotype with a few counts. Its specific antigen is unknown. There are no base qualities to consult, and no much larger clone falls within one base. The CDR3 holds 14 amino acids from the cysteine to the phenylalanine. Just CDR3 DNA is preserved here, 42 bases in frame from base 1. V lost 5 bases and J lost 2 bases; the stretch between them is 12 bases long. CDR1 and CDR2 are drawn from the germline V gene (reference sequence): SEHNR, FQNEAQ. Reading the label with the study, this specimen's treatment or condition is: live attenuated yellow fever vaccine strain. Two biological replicates of bulk PBMCs were collected at each blood-draw timepoint. A standard Ficoll-Paque protocol was used to isolate PBMCs from peripheral blood. TriZol was used to extract RNA from bulk PBMCs, CD4 and CD8 fractions, and dextramer-positive and dextramer-negative fractions.

The sequence was collected from a man aged 18 to 30 who received the YFV17D yellow fever vaccine. The sequenced sample was PBMCs, obtained 15 days after the yellow fever booster vaccination. The chain uses TRBV7-9 and TRBJ1-2; the D gene cannot be resolved reliably. The CDR3 in this case is CASSPSEGNYGYTF. DNA sequence: TGTGCCAGCAGCCCATCAGAGGGAAACTATGGCTACACCTTC. The entire variable domain, with the stretches around the CDR3 drawn from the reference TRBV7-9 and TRBJ1-2 proteins, is DTGVSQNPRHKITKRGQNVTFRCDPISEHNRLYWYRQTLGQGPEFLTYFQNEAQLEKSRLLSDRFSAERPKGSFSTLEIQRTEQGDSAMYLCASSPSEGNYGYTFGSGTRLTVV.